The clone carrying this TCR beta chain was found many times. Its antigen is not known. These data originate in a study of CD8 T cells in ankylosing spondylitis. Overall study results and limits: The study looked at matched synovial fluid samples from ankylosing spondylitis patients. Disease-linked clones were reported to be significantly enriched there. Blood of patients with ankylosing spondylitis appeared to be characterized by a TCR beta motif of several highly homologous variants. Disease-linked clones bore a CD8+ phenotype, appearing relatively rarely in peripheral blood.

MiXCR was run by TCRdb on the 5' RACE reads, yielding one entry per CDR3 protein. The table has fewer than 500,000 distinct CDR3 sequences, approximately 20% seen once. V shed 3 bases and J shed 0 bases, with 3 bases lying between them. This CDR3 region has 14 residues. The chain links TRBV12-3 or TRBV12-4 to TRBJ2-6, with unresolved D. This sequence originates from a male donor with ankylosing spondylitis. Sequencing input: blood, either unsorted or a sorted T cell fraction (not recorded which). CDR3 nucleotide sequence: TGTGCCAGCAGTTTTGGCTCTGGGGCCAACGTCCTGACTTTC. Translating it yields CASSFGSGANVLTF.